This T cell receptor beta chain was obtained from a study of blood T cell repertoires in COVID-19. As for the study in general: Sites in the United States, Italy and Spain provided acute and convalescent COVID-19 samples. T cells, B-cell-depleted T cells, or PBMCs supplied cDNA or gDNA.

In the authors' workflow: Estimation of nucleated cell counts relied on the amplification of reference gene primers. Clones were sequenced by immunoSEQ multiplex PCR, and TCRdb holds only the in-frame ones, with some missing. For V, J and clone size, that table is used; D and trimming come from the DNA. The table shows some 31,000 clones, with 60% to 80% occurring only once. CDR1 and CDR2 from the germline V gene are MDHEN and SYDVKM. This CDR3 has 14 residues. Unmatched junction bases numbered 12, after V lost 7 bases and J lost 9 bases. The sample taken for sequencing was peripheral blood. This sequence was found in a woman aged 60 to 75 with acute or convalescent COVID-19. The chain employs TRBV28 and TRBJ1-5, with 7 bases fitting TRBD1. CDR3 sequence (DNA): TGTGCCAGCAACTCCGGGACAGAGGTGCGGCCCCAGCATTTT. This gives the protein CASNSGTEVRPQHF.